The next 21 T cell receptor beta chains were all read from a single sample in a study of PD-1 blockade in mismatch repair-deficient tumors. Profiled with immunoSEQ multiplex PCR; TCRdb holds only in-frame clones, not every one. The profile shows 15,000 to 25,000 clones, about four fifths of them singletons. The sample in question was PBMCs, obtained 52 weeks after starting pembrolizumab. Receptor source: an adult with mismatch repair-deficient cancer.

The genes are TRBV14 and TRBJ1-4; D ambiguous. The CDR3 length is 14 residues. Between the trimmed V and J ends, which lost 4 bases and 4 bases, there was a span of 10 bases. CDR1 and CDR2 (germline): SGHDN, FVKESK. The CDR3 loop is CASSRGNLNEKLFF. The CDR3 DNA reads TGTGCCAGCAGCCGCGGGAACCTTAATGAAAAACTGTTTTTT.

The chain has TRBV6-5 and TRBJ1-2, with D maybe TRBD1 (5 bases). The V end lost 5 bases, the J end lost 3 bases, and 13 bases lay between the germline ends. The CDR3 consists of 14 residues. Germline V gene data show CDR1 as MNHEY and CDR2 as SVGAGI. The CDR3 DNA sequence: TGTGCCAGCAGTAGAGGAGGGACGGACTATGGCTACACCTTC. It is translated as CASSRGGTDYGYTF.

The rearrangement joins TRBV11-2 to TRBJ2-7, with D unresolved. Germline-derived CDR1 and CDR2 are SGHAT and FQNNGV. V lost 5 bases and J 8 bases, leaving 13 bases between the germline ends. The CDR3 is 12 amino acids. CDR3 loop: CASSLVRIQQYF. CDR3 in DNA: TGTGCCAGCAGCCTAGTCAGGATCCAGCAGTACTTC.

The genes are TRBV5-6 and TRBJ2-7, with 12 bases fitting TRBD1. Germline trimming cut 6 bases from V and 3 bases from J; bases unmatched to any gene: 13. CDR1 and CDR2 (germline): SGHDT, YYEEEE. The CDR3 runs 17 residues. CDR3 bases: TGTGCCAGCACCCGGGGACAGGGGGCCCGCGTGGTCTACGAGCAGTACTTC. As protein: CASTRGQGARVVYEQYF.

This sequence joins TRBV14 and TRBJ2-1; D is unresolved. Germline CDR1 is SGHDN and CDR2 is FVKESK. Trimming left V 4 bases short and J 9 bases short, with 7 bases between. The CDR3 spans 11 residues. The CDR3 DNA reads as TGTGCCAGCAGCCTAAAATTTGAGCAGTTCTTC. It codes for CASSLKFEQFF.

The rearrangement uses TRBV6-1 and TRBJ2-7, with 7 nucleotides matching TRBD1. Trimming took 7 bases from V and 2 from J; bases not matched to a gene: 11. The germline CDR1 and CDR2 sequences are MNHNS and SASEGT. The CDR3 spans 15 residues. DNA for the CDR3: TGTGCCAGCAAGCCCGGTGGGACAGTTCCCTACGAGCAGTACTTC. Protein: CASKPGGTVPYEQYF.

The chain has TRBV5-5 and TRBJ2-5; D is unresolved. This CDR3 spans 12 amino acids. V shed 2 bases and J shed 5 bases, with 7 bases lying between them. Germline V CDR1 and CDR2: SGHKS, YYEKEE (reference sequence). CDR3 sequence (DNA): TGTGCCAGCAGCTTAATCGCGGAGACCCAGTACTTC. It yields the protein CASSLIAETQYF. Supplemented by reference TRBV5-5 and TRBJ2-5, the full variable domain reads DAGVTQSPTHLIKTRGQQVTLRCSPISGHKSVSWYQQVLGQGPQFIFQYYEKEERGRGNFPDRFSARQFPNYSSELNVNALLLGDSALYLCASSLIAETQYFGPGTRLLVL.

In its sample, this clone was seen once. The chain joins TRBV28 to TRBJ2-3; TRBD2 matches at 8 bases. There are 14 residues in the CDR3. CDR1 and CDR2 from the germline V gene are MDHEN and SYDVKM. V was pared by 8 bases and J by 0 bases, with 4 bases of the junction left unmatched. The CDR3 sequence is CASESGGSTDTQYF. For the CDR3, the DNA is TGTGCCAGCGAGAGCGGGGGTAGCACAGATACGCAGTATTTT.

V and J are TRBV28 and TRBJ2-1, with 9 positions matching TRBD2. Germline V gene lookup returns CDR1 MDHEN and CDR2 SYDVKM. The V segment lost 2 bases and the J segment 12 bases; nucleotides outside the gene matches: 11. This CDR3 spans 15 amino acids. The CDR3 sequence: CASSLPRLAASGQFF. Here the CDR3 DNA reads TGTGCCAGCAGTTTACCTCGACTAGCGGCCTCCGGGCAGTTCTTC. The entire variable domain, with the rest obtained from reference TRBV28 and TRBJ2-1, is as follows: DVKVTQSSRYLVKRTGEKVFLECVQDMDHENMFWYRQDPGLGLRLIYFSYDVKMKEKGDIPEGYSVSREKKERFSLILESASTNQTSMYLCASSLPRLAASGQFFGPGTRLTVL.

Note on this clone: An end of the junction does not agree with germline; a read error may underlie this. In nucleotides, the CDR3 is TGTGCCAGCAGTATCCGGGACAGGGCTACCTTCTTC. Translating gives CASSIRDRATFF. The chain combines TRBV28 with TRBJ1-2, with 9 bases aligning to TRBD1. Germline-derived CDR1 and CDR2 are MDHEN and SYDVKM. The CDR3 runs to 12 residues.

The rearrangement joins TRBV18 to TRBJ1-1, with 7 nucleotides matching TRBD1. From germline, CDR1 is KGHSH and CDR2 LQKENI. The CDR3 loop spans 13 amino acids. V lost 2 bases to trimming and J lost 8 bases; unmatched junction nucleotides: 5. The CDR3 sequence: CASSPNRDSEAFF. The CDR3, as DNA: TGTGCCAGCTCACCAAACCGGGACAGCGAAGCTTTCTTT.

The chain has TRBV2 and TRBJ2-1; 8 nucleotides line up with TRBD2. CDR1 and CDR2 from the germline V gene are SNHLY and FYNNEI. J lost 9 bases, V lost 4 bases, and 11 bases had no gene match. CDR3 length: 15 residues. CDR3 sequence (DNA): TGTGCCAGCAGTGCTTCCGTTAGCGGGAACGGTGAGCAGTTCTTC. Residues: CASSASVSGNGEQFF.

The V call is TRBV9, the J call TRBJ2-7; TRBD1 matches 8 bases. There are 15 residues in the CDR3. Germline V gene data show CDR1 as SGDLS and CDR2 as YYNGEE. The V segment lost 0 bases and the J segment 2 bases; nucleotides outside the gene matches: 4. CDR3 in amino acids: CASSVARDRTYEQYF. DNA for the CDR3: TGTGCCAGCAGCGTAGCCCGGGACAGGACCTACGAGCAGTACTTC.

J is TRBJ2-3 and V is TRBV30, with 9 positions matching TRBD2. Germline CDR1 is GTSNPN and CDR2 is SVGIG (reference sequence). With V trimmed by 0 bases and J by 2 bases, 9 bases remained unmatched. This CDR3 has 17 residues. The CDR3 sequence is CAWSVAVLAGPTDTQYF. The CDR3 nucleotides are TGTGCCTGGAGTGTTGCGGTACTAGCGGGCCCCACAGATACGCAGTATTTT.

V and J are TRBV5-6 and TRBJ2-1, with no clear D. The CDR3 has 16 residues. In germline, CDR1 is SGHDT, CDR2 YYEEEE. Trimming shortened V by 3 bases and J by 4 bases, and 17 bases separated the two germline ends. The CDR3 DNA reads TGTGCCAGCAGCTGGAGTTTGGGTAATCTGTACAATGAGCAGTTCTTC. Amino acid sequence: CASSWSLGNLYNEQFF.

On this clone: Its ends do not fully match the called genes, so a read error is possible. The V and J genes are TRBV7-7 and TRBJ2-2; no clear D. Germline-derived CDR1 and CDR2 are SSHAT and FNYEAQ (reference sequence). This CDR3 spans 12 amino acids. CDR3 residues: CASSLDNGELFF. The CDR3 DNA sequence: TGTGCTAGCAGCTTAGATAACGGGGAGCTGTTTTTT.

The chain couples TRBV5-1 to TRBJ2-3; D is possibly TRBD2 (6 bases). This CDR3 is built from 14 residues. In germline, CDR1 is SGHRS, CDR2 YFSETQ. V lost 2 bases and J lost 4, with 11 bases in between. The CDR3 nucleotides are TGCGCCAGCAGCTTAGGGACTGGATCAGATACGCAGTATTTT. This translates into CASSLGTGSDTQYF.

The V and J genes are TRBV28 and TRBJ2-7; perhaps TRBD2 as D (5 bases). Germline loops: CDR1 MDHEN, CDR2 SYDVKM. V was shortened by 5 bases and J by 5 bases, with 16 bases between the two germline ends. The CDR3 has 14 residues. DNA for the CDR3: TGTGCCAGCAGTCTCCCGCTGAGGGCCCACGAGCAGTACTTC. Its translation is CASSLPLRAHEQYF.

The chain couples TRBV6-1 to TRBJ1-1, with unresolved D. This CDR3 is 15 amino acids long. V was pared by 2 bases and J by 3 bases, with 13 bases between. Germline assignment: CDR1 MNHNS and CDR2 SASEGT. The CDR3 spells CASSETAGRDTEAFF. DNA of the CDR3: TGTGCCAGCAGTGAAACGGCGGGAAGAGACACTGAAGCTTTCTTT.

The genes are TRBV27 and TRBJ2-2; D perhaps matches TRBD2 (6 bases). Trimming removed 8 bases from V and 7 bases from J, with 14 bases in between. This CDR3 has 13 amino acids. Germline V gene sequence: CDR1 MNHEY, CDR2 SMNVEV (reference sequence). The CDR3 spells CASGEREVGELFF. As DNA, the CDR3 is TGTGCCAGCGGTGAGAGGGAGGTCGGGGAGCTGTTTTTT.

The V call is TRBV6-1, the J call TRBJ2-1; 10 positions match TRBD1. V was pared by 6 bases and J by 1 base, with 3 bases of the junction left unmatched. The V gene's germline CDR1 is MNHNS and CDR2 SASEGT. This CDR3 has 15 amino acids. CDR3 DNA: TGTGCCAGCAGGACAGGGGGCAAGTCCTACAATGAGCAGTTCTTC. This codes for CASRTGGKSYNEQFF.